This T cell receptor (beta chain) is from a study of CD8+CD57+ T cells in acquired aplastic anemia. Study background: On average, sorted CD4+ and CD8+ cells gave about 3.1 ug of DNA.

Flow cytometry had shown expanded CD8+CD57+ cells in the patients chosen for sequencing. Every patient was diagnosed with severe acquired aplastic anemia. It was genomic DNA that served as the template for profiling TCR beta VDJ and CDR3. TCRdb reprocessed the reads with MiXCR, giving one entry per CDR3 protein. Of roughly 240,000 distinct CDR3 sequences listed, around half were seen once; the top ten hold 7.8%. CDR1 is LGHNA and CDR2 is YSLEER in the germline V gene. The CDR3 is 17 residues long. The V gene lost 0 bases and the J gene lost 1 base, with 13 bases spanning the gap. Remarks on this clonotype: A much larger clone lies a single base off, so this may be a read error.

The gene calls are TRBV4-3 and TRBJ2-1; D assignment may be TRBD1 or TRBD2 (7 bases each). The sample comprised sorted CD4+, CD8+, or CD8+CD57+ T cells (not recorded which) from PBMCs. The TCR originated in a human donor with aplastic anemia. The CDR3 DNA reads as TGCGCCAGCAGCCAAGATGCGGGGGACAGTTCCTACAATGAGCAGTTCTTC. Its protein product is CASSQDAGDSSYNEQFF.